Reported below is one T cell receptor beta chain. The time point was: persistent/refractory GD, antithyroid drugs over 5 years with positive TRAb. Generation of the TCR library employed RNA extracted from PBMCs. Through Arm-PCR of CDR3 regions and iRepertoire HTBI primers, TCR beta libraries were built. TCRdb ran MiXCR on the multiplex PCR reads and lists one entry per CDR3 protein. The sample yields 600,000 to 800,000 distinct CDR3 sequences, around 30% seen once. The data were taken from a study of regulatory T cells in long-lasting Graves disease. The sample was peripheral blood mononuclear cells (PBMCs), taken when the disease was refractory, from a patient treated with antithyroid drugs. This receptor was identified in a female donor with Graves disease.

Here the CDR3 DNA reads TGCAGTGCTCCAAACTTGGGGATCACTGAAGCTTTCTTT. Protein product: CSAPNLGITEAFF. The genes are TRBV20-1 and TRBJ1-1; D is unclear. CDR3 length: 13 amino acids. Trimming took 5 bases from V and 4 from J, leaving 14 bases between them. CDR1 is DFQATT, CDR2 SNEGSKA, per germline (reference sequence).